The T cell receptor (beta chain) described here comes from a study of post-analysis software for immune sequencing data. Study overall: Disease courses included relapsing-remitting, secondary progressive and progressive-relapsing multiple sclerosis. General study results and limits: Under F measure analysis, samples from one preparation batch co-clustered strongly. Significantly lower normalized Chao1 diversity was found in patients with multiple sclerosis relative to controls. Five TRBV segments appeared more often in patients than in controls, and TRBV5-6, TRBV5-1 and TRBV20-1 were among these.

Unique molecular identifiers tagged the TCR beta cDNA libraries. Once roughly 1 to 11 million T cells were used, about half a million cDNA molecules resulted. TCRdb itself ran the PCR reads through MiXCR, one entry per CDR3 protein. Of 450,000 to 650,000 distinct CDR3 sequences in the sample, roughly 40% were seen once. J was trimmed by 2 bases and V by 5 bases; bases with no gene match: 4. The CDR3 loop spans 14 amino acids. The germline gives CDR1 SGHRS, CDR2 YFSETQ. This clonotype was found many times. Its target is unknown. Sequencing was carried out using blood. The receptor comes from a girl between 5 and 17 years old with multiple sclerosis. The rearrangement uses TRBV5-1 and TRBJ2-7; 10 bases align to TRBD1. The CDR3 sequence: CASRPGQGTYEQYF. CDR3 DNA: TGCGCCAGCAGACCGGGACAGGGGACCTACGAGCAGTACTTC.